This TCR beta chain was sequenced in a study of cytomegalovirus exposure and HLA in healthy donors. Study-wide results and caveats: Productive status was seen about 90% or about 30% of the time for most TCR beta V segments in an earlier analysis. TCR association rates varied by HLA locus in a later analysis, with DRB1 highest and HLA-C lowest. Accurate HLA-A and HLA-B prediction from TCR beta sequences was reported for most subjects. According to a later analysis, donors in an Asian-associated ancestry cluster reportedly had fewer N-insertions than the roughly 630-donor mean.

The CDR3 sequence is 15 residues long. Germline-derived CDR1 and CDR2 are LNHDA and SQIVND (reference sequence). About this clone: What it binds is not known. Compared with germline, one end of the junction differs, possibly owing to a read error.

PCR primers comprised 60 Vbeta and 13 Jbeta primers. TCRdb's copy holds only in-frame clones and misses some; the assay was immunoSEQ multiplex PCR. This table holds fewer than 150,000 clones. Sequencing input: PBMCs. The gene calls are TRBV19 and TRBJ2-7; TRBD1 is a possible D gene (5 bases). This receptor was taken from a woman in her fifties or sixties in good health and CMV-seronegative. The CDR3 region is CASAHNFQGRYGQYF. The CDR3 DNA reads TGTGCCAGCGCTCACAATTTCCAGGGCCGCTACGGGCAGTACTTC. The full variable domain, completed using reference TRBV19 and TRBJ2-7, is DGGITQSPKYLFRKEGQNVTLSCEQNLNHDAMYWYRQDPGQGLRLIYYSQIVNDFQKGDIAEGYSVSREKKESFPLTVTSAQKNPTAFYLCASAHNFQGRYGQYFGPGTRLTVT.